Listed below are T cell receptor beta chains from one sample, sequenced in a study of shared clonotypes between healthy human individuals. TCRdb's copy holds only in-frame clones and misses some; the assay was immunoSEQ multiplex PCR. This sample has 1.6 million or so clones; less than 99% occur once, and the top ten carry 0.36%. The sequencing sample was made of naive CD4+ T cells sorted from blood. These receptors all come from a man between 25 and 39 years old in good health. The CDR3 runs from the conserved cysteine through the conserved F or W. The order of the fields is J gene, clone size, D gene, V gene, CDR3 DNA, CDR3 protein. A D gene is named only where the DNA matches it firmly. Not every row has a clone size; where given, it reads once, few, many or a size class.

J gene: TRBJ2-7
clone size: NA
D gene: TRBD1
V gene: TRBV2
CDR3 DNA: TGTGCCAGCAGTTATCACCGGGACAGGAGATACTACGAGCAGTACTTC
CDR3 protein: CASSYHRDRRYYEQYF

J gene: TRBJ2-2
clone size: NA
D gene: NA
V gene: TRBV7-8
CDR3 DNA: TGTGCCAGCAGCTTATACAGGGGAGGATACACCGGGGAGCTGTTTTTT
CDR3 protein: CASSLYRGGYTGELFF

J gene: TRBJ2-7
clone size: NA
D gene: TRBD2
V gene: TRBV28
CDR3 DNA: TGTGCCAGCGGGCTAGCGGGAGGGCGGTACGAGCAGTACTTC
CDR3 protein: CASGLAGGRYEQYF

J gene: TRBJ2-3
clone size: NA
D gene: NA
V gene: TRBV28
CDR3 DNA: TGTGCCAGCAGTTTAGGCGGGACTAGCACAGATACGCAGTATTTT
CDR3 protein: CASSLGGTSTDTQYF

J gene: TRBJ2-7
clone size: NA
D gene: NA
V gene: TRBV6-1
CDR3 DNA: TGTGCCAGCAGTGAAGGGCCCGGCAACTACTACGAGCAGTACTTC
CDR3 protein: CASSEGPGNYYEQYF

J gene: TRBJ2-5
clone size: NA
D gene: NA
V gene: TRBV5-6
CDR3 DNA: TGTGCCAGCAGCAAGGGGTCTGGGGAGACCCAGTACTTC
CDR3 protein: CASSKGSGETQYF

J gene: TRBJ2-7
clone size: NA
D gene: NA
V gene: TRBV7-6
CDR3 DNA: TGTGCCAGCAGCCCACTCGGGGGCCTTAACGAGCAGTACTTC
CDR3 protein: CASSPLGGLNEQYF

J gene: TRBJ2-5
clone size: NA
D gene: TRBD2
V gene: TRBV5-1
CDR3 DNA: TGCGCCAGCAGCTTGGGGCTAGCGGGAGGCAAACAAGAGACCCAGTACTTC
CDR3 protein: CASSLGLAGGKQETQYF

J gene: TRBJ2-5
clone size: NA
D gene: TRBD2
V gene: TRBV7-9
CDR3 DNA: TGTGCCAGCAGCGGGCCCGGGACTAGCGGGACCCAAGAGACCCAGTACTTC
CDR3 protein: CASSGPGTSGTQETQYF

J gene: TRBJ2-7
clone size: once
D gene: NA
V gene: TRBV4-3
CDR3 DNA: TGCGCCAGCAGCCAAGATACGGGTTTCGTGGAGCAGTACTTC
CDR3 protein: CASSQDTGFVEQYF

J gene: TRBJ1-2
clone size: NA
D gene: TRBD1
V gene: TRBV5-4
CDR3 DNA: TGTGCCAGCAGCTATCTAATGACAGGGGAAAAGGGCTACACCTTC
CDR3 protein: CASSYLMTGEKGYTF

J gene: TRBJ1-1
clone size: NA
D gene: NA
V gene: TRBV7-9
CDR3 DNA: TGTGCCAGCAGCTTAAGTTCCTTGGGGAACACTGAAGCTTTCTTT
CDR3 protein: CASSLSSLGNTEAFF

J gene: TRBJ2-2
clone size: once
D gene: TRBD1
V gene: TRBV28
CDR3 DNA: TGTGCCAGCAGTGTCGGACAGGGATTGAACACCGGGGAGCTGTTTTTT
CDR3 protein: CASSVGQGLNTGELFF

J gene: TRBJ2-7
clone size: once
D gene: TRBD2
V gene: TRBV5-1
CDR3 DNA: TGCGCCAGCAGCTTGGCCCGAGGTGGGACTAGCGGGAGGGCCATCGACGAGCAGTACTTC
CDR3 protein: CASSLARGGTSGRAIDEQYF

J gene: TRBJ2-2
clone size: NA
D gene: NA
V gene: TRBV11-1
CDR3 DNA: TGTGCCAGCAGCTTATTAACCCTCAGGGGTACAGGGGAGCTGTTTTTT
CDR3 protein: CASSLLTLRGTGELFF

J gene: TRBJ2-7
clone size: NA
D gene: TRBD2
V gene: TRBV5-1
CDR3 DNA: TGCGCCAGCAGCTTGATTCCAGCGGGGGACGAGCAGTACTTC
CDR3 protein: CASSLIPAGDEQYF

J gene: TRBJ1-2
clone size: NA
D gene: NA
V gene: TRBV7-9
CDR3 DNA: TGTGCCAGCAGGCCCGGGACTACAGATGGCTACACCTTC
CDR3 protein: CASRPGTTDGYTF

J gene: TRBJ1-1
clone size: NA
D gene: NA
V gene: TRBV2
CDR3 DNA: TGTGCCAGCAGTGAAGACCAGGGAAGGGACACTGAAGCTTTCTTT
CDR3 protein: CASSEDQGRDTEAFF

J gene: TRBJ2-5
clone size: NA
D gene: NA
V gene: TRBV25-1
CDR3 DNA: TGTGCCAGCAGTGAATCCGGGGAGACCCAGTACTTC
CDR3 protein: CASSESGETQYF

J gene: TRBJ2-7
clone size: once
D gene: NA
V gene: TRBV6-1
CDR3 DNA: TGTGCCAGCAGTGAAGTTGGCATAGTTTCTTCCTACGAGCAGTACTTC
CDR3 protein: CASSEVGIVSSYEQYF

J gene: TRBJ2-7
clone size: NA
D gene: NA
V gene: TRBV18
CDR3 DNA: TGTGCCAGCTCCCCGCCTAGGAGCTCCTACGAGCAGTACTTC
CDR3 protein: CASSPPRSSYEQYF

J gene: TRBJ2-4
clone size: NA
D gene: TRBD1
V gene: TRBV6-5
CDR3 DNA: TGTGCCAGCAGTTATACAGGGGGAGCCAAAAACATTCAGTACTTC
CDR3 protein: CASSYTGGAKNIQYF

J gene: TRBJ2-5
clone size: NA
D gene: NA
V gene: TRBV18
CDR3 DNA: TGTGCCAGCTCACCCGGACTACGGGAGACCCAGTACTTC
CDR3 protein: CASSPGLRETQYF

J gene: TRBJ1-5
clone size: NA
D gene: NA
V gene: TRBV5-5
CDR3 DNA: TGTGCCAGCAGCTTACAGGGTGGCGGCAATCAGCCCCAGCATTTT
CDR3 protein: CASSLQGGGNQPQHF

J gene: TRBJ2-7
clone size: NA
D gene: TRBD2
V gene: TRBV10-2
CDR3 DNA: TGCGCCAGCAGGCACCCGTCCGGTGCGGGAGGGGAGCACGAGCAGTACTTC
CDR3 protein: CASRHPSGAGGEHEQYF

J gene: TRBJ1-5
clone size: NA
D gene: NA
V gene: TRBV28
CDR3 DNA: TGTGCCAGCAGTTCAATAGGGACCATCCTTAGCAATCAGCCCCAGCATTTT
CDR3 protein: CASSSIGTILSNQPQHF

J gene: TRBJ1-5
clone size: NA
D gene: TRBD1
V gene: TRBV28
CDR3 DNA: TGTGCCAGCAGTCCTCCGGACAGGGCGGGTCAGCCCCAGCATTTT
CDR3 protein: CASSPPDRAGQPQHF